The 9 T cell receptor beta chains below come from one sample, sequenced in a study of cytomegalovirus exposure and HLA in healthy donors. The study ran its PCR with 60 Vbeta and 13 Jbeta primers. Produced via immunoSEQ multiplex PCR; TCRdb's table is partial and in-frame only. The top ten hold roughly 4.3% of the sample, which has 150,000 to 200,000 clones, 75% to 90% seen once. Sequenced input: PBMCs. All receptors derive from a man between 45 and 60 years old in good health and CMV-seropositive.

The chain uses TRBV6-1 and TRBJ2-5; 14 bases line up with TRBD2. Trimming cost V 4 bases and J 1 base; bases outside gene matches: 8. Germline loops: CDR1 MNHNS, CDR2 SASEGT. This CDR3 is 18 amino acids long. The CDR3 here is CASSGTSGRPPIQETQYF. The CDR3 region has the DNA TGTGCCAGCAGTGGGACTAGCGGGAGGCCCCCAATCCAAGAGACCCAGTACTTC.

This sequence joins TRBV4-2 and TRBJ1-2, with 9 bases matching TRBD1. CDR3 length: 15 residues. Germline CDR1 is LGHNA and CDR2 is YNFKEQ. The V segment lost 1 base and the J segment 2 bases; nucleotides outside the gene matches: 2. The CDR3 loop reads CASSQVGQGNYGYTF. In DNA form, the CDR3 reads TGTGCCAGCAGCCAAGTAGGACAGGGGAACTATGGCTACACCTTC.

This rearrangement joins TRBV11-2 to TRBJ2-7; D perhaps matches TRBD2 (5 bases). There are 15 residues in the CDR3. Looked up from germline, CDR1 is SGHAT and CDR2 is FQNNGV. Between the trimmed V and J ends, which lost 4 bases and 0 bases, there was a span of 13 bases. CDR3 coding DNA: TGTGCCAGCAGCTCCTCACTAGAGAGCTCCTACGAGCAGTACTTC. Translating gives CASSSSLESSYEQYF.

V is TRBV28 and J is TRBJ2-2, with 7 bases aligning to TRBD1. The V gene's germline CDR1 is MDHEN and CDR2 SYDVKM. The CDR3 consists of 13 residues. The V gene end was trimmed by 5 bases and the J gene end by 6 bases; junction bases not matched to a gene: 3. The CDR3 sequence: CASSRGGPGELFF. Here the CDR3 DNA reads TGTGCCAGCAGTAGAGGGGGCCCCGGGGAGCTGTTTTTT.

This rearrangement joins TRBV4-1 to TRBJ1-6; TRBD1 agrees at 12 bases. This CDR3 has 19 amino acids. The germline CDR1 and CDR2 sequences are MGHRA and YSYEKL. Trimming took 0 bases from V and 2 from J; bases not matched to a gene: 5. The CDR3, as DNA: TGCGCCAGCAGCCAAGAACCGGGGACAGGGGGCACCTATAATTCACCCCTCCACTTT. Translation gives CASSQEPGTGGTYNSPLHF.

This clone was recorded only once. This rearrangement joins TRBV30 to TRBJ2-1, with 7 bases lining up with TRBD1. The germline V gene encodes CDR1 GTSNPN and CDR2 SVGIG (reference sequence). CDR3 length: 16 amino acids. V lost 2 bases to trimming and J lost 5 bases; unmatched junction nucleotides: 12. In DNA, the CDR3 is TGTGCCTGGAGTCCTCTGACAGGGTTGAGGAACAATGAGCAGTTCTTC. Translation gives CAWSPLTGLRNNEQFF.

The chain recombines TRBV2 with TRBJ2-7; D remains ambiguous. Germline CDR1 reads SNHLY; CDR2 reads FYNNEI. The length of the CDR3 is 14 residues. Trimming shortened V by 8 bases and J by 2 bases, and 16 bases separated the two germline ends. The CDR3 sequence: CASSYSFEAYEQYF. In DNA form, the CDR3 reads TGTGCCAGCTCGTATAGCTTCGAGGCCTACGAGCAGTACTTC.

In this sample, this clone turned up a few times. The rearrangement uses TRBV7-9 and TRBJ2-2; D perhaps matches TRBD2 (5 bases). This CDR3 region has 13 residues. V was trimmed by 3 bases and J by 7 bases, leaving 9 bases between them. The germline V gene has CDR1 SEHNR and CDR2 FQNEAQ (reference sequence). The CDR3 DNA sequence: TGTGCCAGCAGCTTTGGGAGAGGCGGGGAGCTGTTTTTT. Its translation: CASSFGRGGELFF.

The chain recombines TRBV9 with TRBJ2-3, with D possibly being TRBD2 (5 bases). Germline V gives CDR1 SGDLS, CDR2 YYNGEE. V lost 4 bases and J 1 base, leaving 16 bases between the germline ends. This CDR3 contains 16 residues. The CDR3, as DNA: TGTGCCAGCAGCTCTCATCGGGATTCGGGCACAGATACGCAGTATTTT. Residues: CASSSHRDSGTDTQYF.